The 6 T cell receptor beta chains presented below share a single source sample, sequenced in a study of blood T cell repertoires in COVID-19. Using immunoSEQ multiplex PCR, the repertoire was profiled, and TCRdb retains in-frame clones only, with some absent. The sample contains some 120,000 clones, around 80% of which appear only once. The sample consisted of peripheral blood. The origin of the receptors is a man aged 25-40 years with COVID-19, enrolled during active disease.

V is TRBV5-1 and J is TRBJ2-7, with D uncertain. Germline values: CDR1 SGHRS, CDR2 YFSETQ. The CDR3 loop spans 12 amino acids. The V gene lost 0 bases and the J gene lost 6 bases, with 7 bases spanning the gap. In DNA, the CDR3 is TGCGCCAGCAGCTTGGTTGAGAGCGAGCAGTACTTC. This translates into CASSLVESEQYF. Drawing the rest from reference TRBV5-1 and TRBJ2-7, the complete variable domain is KAGVTQTPRYLIKTRGQQVTLSCSPISGHRSVSWYQQTPGQGLQFLFEYFSETQRNKGNFPGRFSGRQFSNSRSEMNVSTLELGDSALYLCASSLVESEQYFGPGTRLTVT.

This chain links TRBV24-1 with TRBJ2-3; 9 nucleotides agree with TRBD1. The CDR3 runs 14 residues. With 9 bases clipped from V and 6 bases from J, the junction kept 9 bases outside the gene matches. The V gene's germline CDR1 is KGHDR and CDR2 SFDVKD. The DNA for the CDR3 is TGTGCCACCGCAACAGGGGGCGCAGGGGATACGCAGTATTTT. Protein: CATATGGAGDTQYF.

V gene TRBV4-1 combines with J gene TRBJ1-6; TRBD1 agrees at 10 bases. The CDR3 is 15 amino acids. J gave up 14 bases and V 4 bases, and 11 bases lay outside the gene matches. Germline CDR1 and CDR2: MGHRA and YSYEKL. The CDR3 bases are TGCGCCAGCAGCCCCGTGGACAGGGGGGTCTTGGCCCTCCACTTT. It codes for CASSPVDRGVLALHF.

This clone appeared a single time. CDR3 nucleotide sequence: TGTGCCAGCAGTGAAGGGAGAGATGAGCAGTTCTTC. Translation gives CASSEGRDEQFF. The chain is built from TRBV2 and TRBJ2-1, with unresolved D. This CDR3 comprises 12 residues. Germline V lookup: CDR1 SNHLY, CDR2 FYNNEI. Trimming left V 1 base short and J 8 bases short, with 6 bases between.

The CDR3 protein is CASNPQGGTHGYTF. The CDR3, as DNA: TGTGCCAGCAACCCCCAGGGGGGAACTCATGGCTACACCTTC. The chain is built from TRBV6-5 and TRBJ1-2; 7 nucleotides line up with TRBD1. Germline V gene data show CDR1 as MNHEY and CDR2 as SVGAGI. V dropped 7 bases and J dropped 6; count of bases not matched to a gene: 11. The CDR3 consists of 14 residues.

V usage is TRBV11-3 and J usage is TRBJ2-3; the D is unclear. With 6 bases removed from V and 5 bases from J, the gap between germline ends came to 9 bases. CDR1 is SGHNT and CDR2 is YENEEA in the germline V gene. This CDR3 comprises 12 residues. The CDR3 loop is CASSPSGDTQYF. The CDR3 nucleotides read TGTGCCAGCAGTCCTTCGGGAGATACGCAGTATTTT.